This record looks at one T cell receptor beta chain sequence and its context. Its recognized antigen is unknown. Per-base quality was not reported, and no clone a single base away is much larger than it. Receptors were amplified or captured by the immunoSEQ multiplex PCR assay. Deep sequencing of rearranged TCR beta loci, alongside multiparametric flow cytometry, was used to profile T cell repertoires. As stored in TCRdb, this immuneACCESS dataset retains in-frame rearrangements with V and J assigned. A fraction of the clones does not appear; measured against another copy, unresolved V genes explain less than half of the discrepancy, and the remainder lacks a known reason. The table for this sample lists about 60,000 clones; roughly 83% of them were counted only once. Jointly, the top ten make up around 2% of the sample. The germline ends are 18 bases apart after V is trimmed by 5 bases and J by 4 bases. Based on the germline V gene (reference sequence), the CDR1 and CDR2 sequences are LNHDA and SQIVND. The CDR3, cysteine through phenylalanine, is 15 amino acids long. Only CDR3 DNA remains: 45 bases, in frame from the first base.

This sample was taken from a study of lymphopenia after photon versus proton radiotherapy (dated by TCRdb to between 2018 and 2021). Some background on the complete study: The immunological effects of photon versus proton radiation therapy were compared in patients with gastrointestinal tumors who developed high-grade lymphopenia. The cohort included roughly 18 patients with gastrointestinal tumors who developed lymphopenia after receiving either photon or proton therapy. The goal of the study was to describe how the two radiation modalities differ in their effects on the immune system. Findings and caveats that apply to the study as a whole: After the lymphocyte count nadir, oligoclonal expansion, especially of CD8+ Temra cells, was observed in photon-treated repertoires, and the drop in diversity was driven by this expansion. The authors looked at the survival association only in patients who died, and they framed better survival with proton therapy as a possibility rather than a demonstrated result. During treatment, patients who received photon therapy lost naive T cells and TCR diversity and gained effector/memory populations, whereas patients who received proton therapy remained relatively stable. Across the cohort, an inverse correlation was found between a larger post-nadir drop in TCR diversity and overall survival time among patients who died.

The sequencing used peripheral blood, collected from a patient treated with proton-based radiotherapy. The receptor's source is a man aged 55 to 70 with pancreatic cancer. The chain employs TRBV19 and TRBJ2-7, with the D gene tentatively TRBD1 or TRBD2, based on 5 matching bases in each. The sequenced DNA: TGTGCCAGTAGTCAGGACGGGGCCAATTTTTACGAGCAGTACTTC. The resulting protein is CASSQDGANFYEQYF.